Presented here are 17 T cell receptor beta chains from one specimen sequenced in a study of OX40 agonist ivuxolimab in advanced cancers. Clones were read by immunoSEQ multiplex PCR, and TCRdb kept only the in-frame ones, dropping some. The sample carries roughly 33,000 clones, over 60% recorded once. Sequenced material: CD4+ or CD8+ T cells sorted from blood, taken in a trial of the OX40 agonist ivuxolimab. These receptors all stem from an adult with an advanced solid tumor such as melanoma, head and neck, liver or kidney cancer.

The chain is built from TRBV28 and TRBJ1-1; no definite D call. CDR1 is MDHEN, CDR2 SYDVKM, per germline. Trimming took off 6 bases at V and 11 bases at J, with 16 bases between the two ends. The CDR3 length is 12 residues. The CDR3 sequence: CASSPERLGAFF. The CDR3 DNA follows: TGTGCCAGCAGCCCCGAACGTCTGGGGGCTTTCTTT.

V gene TRBV6-5 combines with J gene TRBJ2-7; D might be TRBD1 (6 bases). Trimming took off 5 bases at V and 0 bases at J, with 11 bases between the two ends. Germline values: CDR1 MNHEY, CDR2 SVGAGI. The CDR3 runs to 14 residues. The CDR3 here is CASSTGPPSYEQYV. The CDR3 DNA reads TGTGCCAGCAGTACAGGGCCTCCCTCCTACGAGCAGTACGTC.

This chain connects TRBV6-5 to TRBJ2-3; D may correspond to TRBD1 or TRBD2 (5 bases each). The germline V gene encodes CDR1 MNHEY and CDR2 SVGAGI. This CDR3 is built from 12 residues. V lost 0 bases and J 13 bases, leaving 11 bases between the germline ends. In DNA, the CDR3 is TGTGCCAGCAGTTACTCGGGGGAAGGGGAGTATTTT. Protein product: CASSYSGEGEYF.

This sequence joins TRBV6-6 and TRBJ1-5; 7 bases align to TRBD1. The J segment lost 2 bases and the V segment lost 7 bases, leaving 5 bases of the junction unmatched. This CDR3 region has 14 residues. From germline, CDR1 is MNHNY and CDR2 SVGAGI (reference sequence). The CDR3 protein is CASKGTVRNQPQHF. For the CDR3, the DNA is TGTGCCAGCAAAGGGACAGTGCGCAATCAGCCCCAGCATTTT.

V gene TRBV1 combines with J gene TRBJ1-2. TRBV1 has pseudogene status. There are 16 residues in the CDR3. For the CDR3, the DNA is TGCACCAGCAGCCAAGATTCCGGGAAGCCGGGCTATGGCTACACCTTC. Encoded protein: CTSSQDSGKPGYGYTF.

V usage is TRBV6-4 and J usage is TRBJ2-5; D gene ambiguous. The CDR3 consists of 13 residues. Germline CDR1 is MRHNA and CDR2 is SNTAGT. V dropped 7 bases and J dropped 8 bases, with 17 bases sitting between them. The CDR3 region is CASIQSWPETQYF. The CDR3 DNA is TGTGCCAGCATTCAAAGCTGGCCTGAAACCCAGTACTTC.

This clone was found once. The chain couples TRBV9 to TRBJ1-1; 12 nucleotides match TRBD1. The CDR3 loop spans 17 amino acids. CDR1 is SGDLS and CDR2 is YYNGEE in the germline V gene. J was trimmed by 2 bases and V by 0 bases; bases with no gene match: 5. The CDR3 DNA sequence: TGTGCCAGCAGCGTAGGGGGACAGGGGGCTAGAAACACTGAAGCTTTCTTT. It specifies CASSVGGQGARNTEAFF.

The chain recombines TRBV19 with TRBJ1-4; a weak D match, TRBD1 (5 bases). Germline assignment: CDR1 LNHDA and CDR2 SQIVND (reference sequence). The V and J ends lost 6 bases and 4 bases respectively, with 18 bases between them. The CDR3 sequence is 16 residues long. The CDR3 nucleotides read TGTGCCAGTAGACCGGGCCCGGGGGGATATAATGAAAAACTGTTTTTT. The encoded protein is CASRPGPGGYNEKLFF.

The V and J genes are TRBV19 and TRBJ2-3; D call uncertain. Looked up from germline, CDR1 is LNHDA and CDR2 is SQIVND (reference sequence). V lost 1 base, J lost 2 bases, and 16 bases lay in between. The CDR3 has 17 amino acids. CDR3 region: CASSIGMRTRSTDTQYF. CDR3 coding DNA: TGTGCCAGTAGTATAGGGATGAGGACCCGTTCCACAGATACGCAGTATTTT.

This rearrangement joins TRBV7-9 to TRBJ1-3; D is possibly TRBD1 (6 bases). V lost 7 bases and J lost 4, with 20 bases in between. Germline loops: CDR1 SEHNR, CDR2 FQNEAQ (reference sequence). This CDR3 region has 16 residues. The CDR3 region has the DNA TGTGCCAGCACCCCAGGGGTCGGGGGTTACGGAAACACCATATATTTT. Its translation is CASTPGVGGYGNTIYF.

Only a few counts were recorded for this clone. The V gene is TRBV20-1, the J gene TRBJ2-3, with D unresolved. V lost 1 base, J lost 10 bases, and 6 bases lay in between. There are 10 residues in the CDR3. Germline lookup yields CDR1 DFQATT and CDR2 SNEGSKA (reference sequence). The CDR3 DNA is TGCAGTGCTAGAGTCGGATCGCAGTATTTT. Translated, it gives CSARVGSQYF.

The V and J genes are TRBV7-9 and TRBJ1-1, with 9 nucleotides matching TRBD1. The germline gives CDR1 SEHNR, CDR2 FQNEAQ (reference sequence). This CDR3 contains 14 residues. V dropped 4 bases and J dropped 11; count of bases not matched to a gene: 11. CDR3 protein: CASSSGAQGARAFF. CDR3 nucleotides: TGTGCCAGCAGCTCAGGGGCACAGGGGGCGCGGGCTTTCTTT.

This clone was observed a few times. The V call is TRBV5-4, the J call TRBJ1-1, with no clear D. This CDR3 has 13 amino acids. Germline CDR1 reads SGHNT; CDR2 reads YYREEE (reference sequence). V was cut by 0 bases and J by 1 base, with 4 bases left in between. The CDR3 DNA follows: TGTGCCAGCAGCTTGGACAGGAACACTGAAGCTTTCTTT. It is translated as CASSLDRNTEAFF.

J is TRBJ2-2 and V is TRBV2, with TRBD1 matching over 10 bases. Trimming removed 6 bases from V and 4 bases from J; junction bases left unmatched: 5. The germline V gene encodes CDR1 SNHLY and CDR2 FYNNEI. The CDR3 sequence is 15 residues long. CDR3 bases: TGTGCCAGCAGGAGGGACAGGGGCGGCACCGGGGAGCTGTTTTTT. Encoded protein: CASRRDRGGTGELFF.

The chain carries TRBV7-2 and TRBJ1-4; weak D call: TRBD1 (6 bases). Germline lookup yields CDR1 SGHTA and CDR2 FQGNSA. Trimming took 2 bases from V and 4 from J, leaving 14 bases between them. This CDR3 has 16 amino acids. The CDR3: CASSLQGFRVNEKLFF. The CDR3 nucleotides read TGTGCCAGCAGCTTACAGGGGTTCCGGGTTAATGAAAAACTGTTTTTT.

The V call is TRBV9, the J call TRBJ2-5; 7 bases agree with TRBD1. Germline V gene sequence: CDR1 SGDLS, CDR2 YYNGEE. The CDR3 consists of 14 residues. Trimming removed 0 bases from V and 11 bases from J; junction bases left unmatched: 10. CDR3 sequence: CASSVVEAGGEQYF. The CDR3 coding sequence is TGTGCCAGCAGCGTAGTGGAGGCAGGGGGTGAGCAGTACTTC.

The CDR3 bases are TGTGCCAGCAGTGGAGGTGGGAAGTTCACAGATACGCAGTATTTT. It yields the protein CASSGGGKFTDTQYF. The genes are TRBV25-1 and TRBJ2-3, with D unclear. CDR3 size: 15 residues. V dropped 4 bases and J dropped 2 bases, with 13 bases sitting between them. Per germline, CDR1 MGHDK and CDR2 SYGVNS.